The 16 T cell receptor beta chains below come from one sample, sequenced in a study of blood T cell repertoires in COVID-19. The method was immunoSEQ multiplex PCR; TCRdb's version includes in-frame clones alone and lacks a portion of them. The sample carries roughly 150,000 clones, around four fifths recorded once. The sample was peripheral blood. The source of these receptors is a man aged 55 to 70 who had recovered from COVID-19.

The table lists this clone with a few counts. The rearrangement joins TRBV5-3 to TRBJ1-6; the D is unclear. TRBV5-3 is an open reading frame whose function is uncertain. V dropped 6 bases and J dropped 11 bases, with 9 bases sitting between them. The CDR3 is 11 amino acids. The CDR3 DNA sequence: TGTGCCAGAAATCCTTTTACACCCCTCCACTTT. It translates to CARNPFTPLHF.

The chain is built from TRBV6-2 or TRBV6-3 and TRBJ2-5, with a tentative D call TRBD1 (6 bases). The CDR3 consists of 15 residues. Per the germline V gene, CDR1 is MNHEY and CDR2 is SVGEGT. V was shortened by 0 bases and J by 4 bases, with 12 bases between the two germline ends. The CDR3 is CASSYSLGARETQYF. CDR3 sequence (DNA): TGTGCCAGCAGTTACTCGTTGGGGGCAAGAGAGACCCAGTACTTC.

CDR3 nucleotides: TGTGCCATCATGGGACAGGGGGGCAATGAGCAGTTCTTC. Residues: CAIMGQGGNEQFF. The chain uses TRBV10-3 and TRBJ2-1, with TRBD1 identical over 11 bases. The CDR3 sequence is 13 residues long. In germline, CDR1 is ENHRY, CDR2 SYGVKD. With V trimmed by 7 bases and J by 6 bases, 2 bases remained unmatched.

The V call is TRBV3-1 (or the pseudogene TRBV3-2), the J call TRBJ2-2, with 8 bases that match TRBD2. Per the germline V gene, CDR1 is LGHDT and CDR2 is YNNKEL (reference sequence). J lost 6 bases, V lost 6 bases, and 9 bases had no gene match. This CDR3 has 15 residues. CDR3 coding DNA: TGTGCCAGCAGTCTCCGAGCGGGAGAGCCCGGGGAGCTGTTTTTT. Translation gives CASSLRAGEPGELFF.

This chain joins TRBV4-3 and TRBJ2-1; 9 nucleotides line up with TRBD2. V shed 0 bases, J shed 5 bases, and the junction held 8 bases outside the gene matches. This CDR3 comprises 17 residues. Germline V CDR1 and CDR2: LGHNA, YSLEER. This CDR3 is CASSQDTPAGGDNEQFF. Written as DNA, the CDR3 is TGCGCCAGCAGCCAAGATACCCCTGCGGGAGGGGACAATGAGCAGTTCTTC.

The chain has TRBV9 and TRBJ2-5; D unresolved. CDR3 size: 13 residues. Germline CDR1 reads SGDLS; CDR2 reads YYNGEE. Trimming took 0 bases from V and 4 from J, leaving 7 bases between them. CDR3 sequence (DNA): TGTGCCAGCAGCGTAGCAGGTGGAGAGACCCAGTACTTC. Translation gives CASSVAGGETQYF.

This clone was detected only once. As DNA, the CDR3 is TGTGCCAGCAGTGAAGCGCAGGTAGTAGCGGGGGCCACAGATACGCAGTATTTT. Its protein is CASSEAQVVAGATDTQYF. The chain couples TRBV6-1 to TRBJ2-3, with TRBD2 matching over 9 bases. The CDR3 runs 18 residues. V lost 0 bases, J lost 2 bases, and 9 bases stayed unmatched. Germline loops: CDR1 MNHNS, CDR2 SASEGT.

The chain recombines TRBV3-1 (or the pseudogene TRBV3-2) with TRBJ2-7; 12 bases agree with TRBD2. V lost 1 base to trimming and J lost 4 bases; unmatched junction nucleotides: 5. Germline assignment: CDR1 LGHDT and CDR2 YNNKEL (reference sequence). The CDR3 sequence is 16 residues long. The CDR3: CASSQATSGSAYEQYF. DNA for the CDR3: TGTGCCAGCAGCCAAGCGACTAGCGGGAGTGCTTACGAGCAGTACTTC.

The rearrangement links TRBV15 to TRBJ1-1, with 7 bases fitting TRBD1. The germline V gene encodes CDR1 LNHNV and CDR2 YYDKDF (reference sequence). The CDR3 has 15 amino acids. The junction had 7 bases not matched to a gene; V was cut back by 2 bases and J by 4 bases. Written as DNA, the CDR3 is TGTGCCACCAGCAGAACGACAGGGTATAGCACTGAAGCTTTCTTT. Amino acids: CATSRTTGYSTEAFF.

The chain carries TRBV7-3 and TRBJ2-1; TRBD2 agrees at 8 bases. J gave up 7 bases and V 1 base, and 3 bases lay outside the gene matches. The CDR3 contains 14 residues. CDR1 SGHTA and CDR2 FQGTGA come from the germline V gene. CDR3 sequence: CASSLKAGGNEQFF. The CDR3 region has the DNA TGTGCCAGCAGCTTAAAGGCGGGGGGAAATGAGCAGTTCTTC.

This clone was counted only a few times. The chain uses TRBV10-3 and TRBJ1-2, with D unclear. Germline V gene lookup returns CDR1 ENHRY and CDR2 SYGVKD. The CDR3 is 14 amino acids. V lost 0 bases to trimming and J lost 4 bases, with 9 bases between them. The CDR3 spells CAISESEGSYGYTF. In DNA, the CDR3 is TGTGCCATCAGTGAGTCCGAGGGTAGCTATGGCTACACCTTC.

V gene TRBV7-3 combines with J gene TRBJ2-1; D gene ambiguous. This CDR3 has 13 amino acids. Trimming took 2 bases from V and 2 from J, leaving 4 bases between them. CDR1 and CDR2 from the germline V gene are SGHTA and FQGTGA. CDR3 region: CASSLGPYNEQFF. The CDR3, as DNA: TGTGCCAGCAGCTTAGGGCCCTACAATGAGCAGTTCTTC.

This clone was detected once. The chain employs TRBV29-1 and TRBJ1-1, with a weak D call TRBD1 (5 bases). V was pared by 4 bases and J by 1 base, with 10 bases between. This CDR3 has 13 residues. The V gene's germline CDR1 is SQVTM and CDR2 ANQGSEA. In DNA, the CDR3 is TGCAGCGTTGCATCTCAGGGGAACACTGAAGCTTTCTTT. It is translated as CSVASQGNTEAFF.

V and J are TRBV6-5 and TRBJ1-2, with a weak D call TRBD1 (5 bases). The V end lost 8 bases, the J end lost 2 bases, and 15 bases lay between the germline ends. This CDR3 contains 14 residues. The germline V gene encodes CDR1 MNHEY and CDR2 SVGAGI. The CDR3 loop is CASVGGRTNYGYTF. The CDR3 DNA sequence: TGTGCCAGCGTTGGGGGGAGAACCAACTATGGCTACACCTTC.

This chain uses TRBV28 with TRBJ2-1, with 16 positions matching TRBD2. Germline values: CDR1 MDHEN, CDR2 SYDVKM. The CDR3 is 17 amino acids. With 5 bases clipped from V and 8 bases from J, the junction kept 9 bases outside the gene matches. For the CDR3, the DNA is TGTGCCAGCAGTCTAGGGCCGGGACTAGCGGGAGGGTATGAGCAGTTCTTC. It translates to CASSLGPGLAGGYEQFF.

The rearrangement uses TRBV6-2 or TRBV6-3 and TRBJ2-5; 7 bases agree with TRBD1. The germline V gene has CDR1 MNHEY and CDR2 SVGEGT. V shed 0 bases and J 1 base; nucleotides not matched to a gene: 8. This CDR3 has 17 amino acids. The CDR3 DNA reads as TGTGCCAGCAGTTACTCGAATCCGGGACAGTTCCAAGAGACCCAGTACTTC. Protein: CASSYSNPGQFQETQYF.